These 7 T cell receptor beta chains originate from one sample sequenced in a study of a mutant IDH1 vaccine in newly diagnosed glioma. Clones were read by immunoSEQ multiplex PCR, and TCRdb kept only the in-frame ones, dropping some. Of about 32,000 clones in the sample, around 78% were seen once. Stated time point: week 11, during vaccination. Doses comprised 300 ug of mutant IDH1 20-mer peptide each, plus topical imiquimod. Their recognized antigens are unknown. The sample here was PBMCs, taken from a glioma patient whose treatment included an IDH1 peptide vaccine. These receptors all stem from a man aged 25-40 years with glioma.

This clone was counted once. The chain has TRBV6-6 and TRBJ1-5; D not resolved. Germline V gives CDR1 MNHNY, CDR2 SVGAGI (reference sequence). The CDR3 has 13 residues. Trimming removed 2 bases from V and 6 bases from J, with 8 bases in between. The CDR3 sequence: CASSYREAQPQHF. As DNA, the CDR3 is TGTGCCAGCAGTTACAGAGAGGCTCAGCCCCAGCATTTT.

This chain uses TRBV5-1 with TRBJ1-6, with a weak D call TRBD1 (6 bases). Between the trimmed V and J ends, which lost 5 bases and 9 bases, there was a span of 24 bases. Germline loops: CDR1 SGHRS, CDR2 YFSETQ. The CDR3 covers 17 residues. The CDR3 coding sequence is TGCGCCAGCAGGACCGTCGGGAGGGGGGCACGGGGTTCACCCCTCCACTTT. This sequence encodes CASRTVGRGARGSPLHF. The variable domain in full, with the rest retrieved from reference TRBV5-1 and TRBJ1-6, is KAGVTQTPRYLIKTRGQQVTLSCSPISGHRSVSWYQQTPGQGLQFLFEYFSETQRNKGNFPGRFSGRQFSNSRSEMNVSTLELGDSALYLCASRTVGRGARGSPLHFGNGTRLTVT.

This clone was counted only a few times. The chain recombines TRBV5-1 with TRBJ2-2, with D unclear. The V gene's germline CDR1 is SGHRS and CDR2 YFSETQ. The CDR3 runs 12 residues. V lost 1 base and J lost 7, with 5 bases in between. The CDR3 DNA follows: TGCGCCAGCAGCTTGTTCGGCGGGGAGCTGTTTTTT. Protein: CASSLFGGELFF.

The chain recombines TRBV10-3 with TRBJ2-7; D uncertain. The germline gives CDR1 ENHRY, CDR2 SYGVKD. Between the trimmed V and J ends, which lost 4 bases and 3 bases, there was a span of 7 bases. The CDR3 runs to 12 residues. The CDR3 nucleotides read TGTGCCATCAGTGGTCTAGGCTACGAGCAGTACTTC. Its translation: CAISGLGYEQYF.

This clone was observed a few times. V usage is TRBV6-5 and J usage is TRBJ1-2, with 7 bases aligning to TRBD1. The CDR3 extends over 11 amino acids. Germline CDR1 and CDR2: MNHEY and SVGAGI. V lost 5 bases, J lost 6 bases, and 0 bases stayed unmatched. CDR3 sequence: CASSTGDGYTF. The CDR3 region has the DNA TGTGCCAGCAGTACAGGGGATGGCTACACCTTC.

This clone appeared a single time. This chain connects TRBV29-1 to TRBJ1-2; no clear D. CDR3 length: 10 residues. Per germline, CDR1 SQVTM and CDR2 ANQGSEA. The V gene lost 0 bases and the J gene lost 5 bases, with 1 base spanning the gap. CDR3 region: CSVEDYGYTF. CDR3 nucleotides: TGCAGCGTTGAAGATTATGGCTACACCTTC.

J is TRBJ1-5 and V is TRBV6-1, with 10 positions matching TRBD1. CDR1 is MNHNS, CDR2 SASEGT, per germline. V lost 11 bases, J lost 7 bases, and 8 bases stayed unmatched. The CDR3 sequence is 13 residues long. The CDR3 DNA reads as TGTGCCGGGGGACAGGGGACGGGGCAGCCCCAGCATTTT. Protein sequence: CAGGQGTGQPQHF.